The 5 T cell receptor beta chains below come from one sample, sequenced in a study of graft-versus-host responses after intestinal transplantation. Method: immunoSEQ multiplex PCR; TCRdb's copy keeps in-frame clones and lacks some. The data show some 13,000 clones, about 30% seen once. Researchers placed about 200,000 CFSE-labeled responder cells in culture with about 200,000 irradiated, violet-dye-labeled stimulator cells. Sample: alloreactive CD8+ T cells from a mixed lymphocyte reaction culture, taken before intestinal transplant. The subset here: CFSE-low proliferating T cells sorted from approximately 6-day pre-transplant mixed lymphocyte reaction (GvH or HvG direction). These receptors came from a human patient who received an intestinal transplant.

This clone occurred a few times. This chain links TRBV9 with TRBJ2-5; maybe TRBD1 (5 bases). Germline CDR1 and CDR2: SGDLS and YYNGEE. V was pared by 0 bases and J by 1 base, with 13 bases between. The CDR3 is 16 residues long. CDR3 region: CASSVEGRAAQETQYF. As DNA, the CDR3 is TGTGCCAGCAGCGTAGAGGGCAGGGCTGCCCAAGAGACCCAGTACTTC.

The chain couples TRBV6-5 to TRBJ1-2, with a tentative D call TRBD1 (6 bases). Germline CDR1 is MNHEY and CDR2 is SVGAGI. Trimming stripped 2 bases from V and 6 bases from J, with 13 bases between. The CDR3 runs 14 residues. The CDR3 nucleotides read TGTGCCAGCAGTTACGGGGGTAGGGGGGATGGCTACACCTTC. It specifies CASSYGGRGDGYTF.

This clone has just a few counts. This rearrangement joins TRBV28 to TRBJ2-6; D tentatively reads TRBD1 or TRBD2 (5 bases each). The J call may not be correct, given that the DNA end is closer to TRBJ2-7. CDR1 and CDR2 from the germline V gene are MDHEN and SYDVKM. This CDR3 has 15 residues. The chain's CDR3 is CASTSPSGAWGEQYF. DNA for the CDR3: TGTGCCAGCACCAGTCCCTCCGGGGCTTGGGGCGAGCAGTACTTC.

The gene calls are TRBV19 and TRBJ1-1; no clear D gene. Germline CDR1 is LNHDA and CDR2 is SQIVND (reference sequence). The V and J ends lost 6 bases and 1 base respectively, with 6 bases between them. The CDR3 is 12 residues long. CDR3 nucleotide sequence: TGTGCCAGTAGGAAGGGGAACACTGAAGCTTTCTTT. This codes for CASRKGNTEAFF.

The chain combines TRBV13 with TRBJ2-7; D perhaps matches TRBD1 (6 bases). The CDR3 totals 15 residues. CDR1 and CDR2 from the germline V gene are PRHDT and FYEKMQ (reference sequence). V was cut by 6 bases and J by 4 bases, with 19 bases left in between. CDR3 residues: CASSLGRTALYEQYF. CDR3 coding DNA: TGTGCCAGCAGTCTAGGTAGGACAGCCCTTTACGAGCAGTACTTC.